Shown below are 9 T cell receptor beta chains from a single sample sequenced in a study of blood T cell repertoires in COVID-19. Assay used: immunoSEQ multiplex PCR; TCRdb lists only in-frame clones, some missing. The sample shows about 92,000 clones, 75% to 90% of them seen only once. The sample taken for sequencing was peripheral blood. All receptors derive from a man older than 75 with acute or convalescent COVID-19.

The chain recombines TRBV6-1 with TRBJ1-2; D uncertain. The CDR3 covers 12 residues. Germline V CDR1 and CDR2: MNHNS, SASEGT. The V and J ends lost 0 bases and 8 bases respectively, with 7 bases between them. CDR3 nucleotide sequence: TGTGCCAGCAGTGAAGCCGCGGGGGGCTACACCTTC. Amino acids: CASSEAAGGYTF.

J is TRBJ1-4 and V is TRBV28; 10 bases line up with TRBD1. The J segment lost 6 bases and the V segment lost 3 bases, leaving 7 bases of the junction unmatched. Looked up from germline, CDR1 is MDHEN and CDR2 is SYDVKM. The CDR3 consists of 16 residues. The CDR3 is CASSFDGTGVYEKLFF. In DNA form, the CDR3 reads TGTGCCAGCAGTTTTGATGGGACAGGGGTATATGAAAAACTGTTTTTT.

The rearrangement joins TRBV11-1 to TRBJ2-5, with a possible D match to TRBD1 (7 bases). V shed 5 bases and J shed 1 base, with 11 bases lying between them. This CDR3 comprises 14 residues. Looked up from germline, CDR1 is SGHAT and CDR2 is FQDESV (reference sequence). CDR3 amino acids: CASSGGTAQETQYF. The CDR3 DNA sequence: TGTGCCAGCAGCGGAGGGACAGCCCAAGAGACCCAGTACTTC.

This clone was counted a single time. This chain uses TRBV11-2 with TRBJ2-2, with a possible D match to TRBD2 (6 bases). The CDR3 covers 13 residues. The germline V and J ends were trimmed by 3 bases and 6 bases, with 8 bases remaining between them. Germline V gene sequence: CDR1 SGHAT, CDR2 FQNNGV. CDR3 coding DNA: TGTGCCAGCAGCTTCGGGAGCCCCGGGGAGCTGTTTTTT. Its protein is CASSFGSPGELFF.

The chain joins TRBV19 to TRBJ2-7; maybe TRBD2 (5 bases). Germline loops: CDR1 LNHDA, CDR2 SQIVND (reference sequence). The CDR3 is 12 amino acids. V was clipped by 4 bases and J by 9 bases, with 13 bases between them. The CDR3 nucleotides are TGTGCCAGTAGTACCCTATCGGGAAGGCAGTACTTC. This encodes CASSTLSGRQYF.

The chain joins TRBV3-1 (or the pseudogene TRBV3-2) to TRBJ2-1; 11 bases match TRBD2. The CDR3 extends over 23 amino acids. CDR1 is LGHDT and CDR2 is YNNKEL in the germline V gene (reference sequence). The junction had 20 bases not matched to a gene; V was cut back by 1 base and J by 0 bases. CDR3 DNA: TGTGCCAGCAGCCAAGTCCGGCGGGGCCGGCTAGCGGGGGGACTTAGCTCCTACAATGAGCAGTTCTTC. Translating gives CASSQVRRGRLAGGLSSYNEQFF.

The CDR3: CASSFEPLPGELFF. CDR3 sequence (DNA): TGCGCCAGCAGCTTTGAGCCCCTCCCCGGGGAGCTGTTTTTT. This chain links TRBV5-1 with TRBJ2-2; no clear D. This CDR3 has 14 residues. Germline V gene data show CDR1 as SGHRS and CDR2 as YFSETQ. V lost 2 bases, J lost 6 bases, and 11 bases lay in between. The full variable domain, its missing parts supplied by reference TRBV5-1 and TRBJ2-2, is KAGVTQTPRYLIKTRGQQVTLSCSPISGHRSVSWYQQTPGQGLQFLFEYFSETQRNKGNFPGRFSGRQFSNSRSEMNVSTLELGDSALYLCASSFEPLPGELFFGEGSRLTVL.

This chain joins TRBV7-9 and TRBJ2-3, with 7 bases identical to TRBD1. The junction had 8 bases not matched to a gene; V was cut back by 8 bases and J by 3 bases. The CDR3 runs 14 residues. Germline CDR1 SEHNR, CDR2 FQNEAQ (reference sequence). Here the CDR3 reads CASLERGLTDTQYF. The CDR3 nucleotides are TGTGCCAGCCTAGAGAGGGGGCTAACAGATACGCAGTATTTT.

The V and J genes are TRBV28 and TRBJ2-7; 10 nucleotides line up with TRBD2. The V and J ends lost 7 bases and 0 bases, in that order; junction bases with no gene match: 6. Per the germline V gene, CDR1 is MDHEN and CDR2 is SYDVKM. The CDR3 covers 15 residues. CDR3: CASKAGGLSSYEQYF. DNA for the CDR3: TGTGCCAGCAAAGCGGGAGGGTTAAGCTCCTACGAGCAGTACTTC.